Listed here are 28 T cell receptor beta chains from one sample, sequenced in a study of CD8+ T cells in alopecia areata. RNA was isolated and reverse transcribed to cDNA, the sequencing template. Sequenced by immunoSEQ multiplex PCR; TCRdb stores in-frame clones only, minus some. The table shows 110,000 to 150,000 clones, with around 50% occurring only once. The input for sequencing was CD4+ T cells sorted from blood, taken at week 0. Receptors originate from a human donor with alopecia areata.

The chain is built from TRBV15 and TRBJ1-4, with D perhaps TRBD1 (5 bases). The V end lost 0 bases, the J end lost 8 bases, and 13 bases lay between the germline ends. Germline CDR1 is LNHNV and CDR2 is YYDKDF (reference sequence). There are 15 residues in the CDR3. The CDR3 here is CATSRDGGVGEKLFF. The CDR3 nucleotides read TGTGCCACCAGCAGAGATGGGGGAGTAGGCGAAAAACTGTTTTTT.

V is TRBV4-2 and J is TRBJ2-2, with 7 bases lining up with TRBD1. The germline gives CDR1 LGHNA, CDR2 YNFKEQ. V dropped 4 bases and J dropped 4; count of bases not matched to a gene: 3. The CDR3 extends over 14 amino acids. CDR3 protein: CASSPGTATGELFF. Written as DNA, the CDR3 is TGTGCCAGCAGCCCGGGGACAGCCACCGGGGAGCTGTTTTTT.

The chain couples TRBV5-4 to TRBJ2-5; D unclear. The germline gives CDR1 SGHNT, CDR2 YYREEE (reference sequence). The V end was cut by 4 bases, the J end by 2 bases, with 12 bases between. The length of the CDR3 is 14 residues. CDR3 in amino acids: CASSGRLLQETQYF. The CDR3 DNA follows: TGTGCCAGCAGCGGACGACTCCTACAAGAGACCCAGTACTTC.

This clone was counted only a few times. This chain uses TRBV29-1 with TRBJ2-4; 8 bases map to TRBD1. Germline assignment: CDR1 SQVTM and CDR2 ANQGSEA. V dropped 6 bases and J dropped 6; count of bases not matched to a gene: 4. This CDR3 spans 12 amino acids. This CDR3 is CSVSTGGNIQYF. CDR3 DNA: TGCAGCGTGTCAACAGGGGGAAACATTCAGTACTTC.

The CDR3 DNA is TGTGCCTGGAGGAGACCGGGACCGTACCAAGAGACCCAGTACTTC. It specifies CAWRRPGPYQETQYF. The rearrangement uses TRBV30 and TRBJ2-5, with D perhaps TRBD1 or TRBD2 (5 bases each). V was pared by 3 bases and J by 0 bases, with 14 bases between. The germline V gene encodes CDR1 GTSNPN and CDR2 SVGIG (reference sequence). This CDR3 region has 15 residues.

The chain employs TRBV30 and TRBJ2-3; D unclear. V shed 4 bases and J shed 7 bases, with 12 bases lying between them. The CDR3 is 12 residues long. In germline, CDR1 is GTSNPN, CDR2 SVGIG (reference sequence). CDR3 in DNA: TGTGCCTGGACAGTGACAATAAATACGCAGTATTTT. It codes for CAWTVTINTQYF.

The rearrangement joins TRBV10-3 to TRBJ2-7, with no clear D. V lost 4 bases and J lost 2, with 6 bases in between. Germline assignment: CDR1 ENHRY and CDR2 SYGVKD. The CDR3 is made up of 12 amino acids. CDR3 sequence: CAISVLAYEQYF. Here the CDR3 DNA reads TGTGCCATCAGTGTACTTGCCTACGAGCAGTACTTC.

This rearrangement joins TRBV30 to TRBJ2-1, with D uncertain. Per germline, CDR1 GTSNPN and CDR2 SVGIG (reference sequence). The CDR3 sequence is 11 residues long. The V end lost 4 bases, the J end lost 3 bases, and 4 bases lay between the germline ends. CDR3 sequence reads: CAWTNYNEQFF. The CDR3 DNA reads TGTGCCTGGACTAACTACAATGAGCAGTTCTTC.

The rearrangement joins TRBV7-2 to TRBJ2-7; D remains ambiguous. Trimming left V 0 bases short and J 3 bases short, with 6 bases between. Germline V gene sequence: CDR1 SGHTA, CDR2 FQGNSA. The CDR3 is 13 residues long. In DNA form, the CDR3 reads TGTGCCAGCAGCTTAGCTGATGGCTACGAGCAGTACTTC. Translated: CASSLADGYEQYF.

This chain uses TRBV30 with TRBJ1-3, with 8 nucleotides matching TRBD1. The CDR3 length is 15 residues. After removal of 3 bases from V and 4 bases from J, the junction contained 8 bases not matched to a gene. Per germline, CDR1 GTSNPN and CDR2 SVGIG (reference sequence). CDR3 bases: TGTGCCTGGAGCGAGGACAGGGCGGTCGGAAACACCATATATTTT. Amino acids: CAWSEDRAVGNTIYF.

V usage is TRBV20-1 and J usage is TRBJ2-3, with 7 bases that match TRBD1. V lost 5 bases and J lost 7; bases outside the gene matches: 3. There are 11 residues in the CDR3. Germline loops: CDR1 DFQATT, CDR2 SNEGSKA (reference sequence). The CDR3 DNA follows: TGCAGTGCTCACAGGGGAAATACGCAGTATTTT. It is translated as CSAHRGNTQYF.

The genes are TRBV25-1 and TRBJ2-7; D uncertain. V lost 5 bases to trimming and J lost 0 bases, with 11 bases between them. The CDR3 is made up of 14 amino acids. CDR1 is MGHDK, CDR2 SYGVNS, per germline. CDR3 in DNA: TGTGCCAGCAGTCCCAGGCAGAGCTCCTACGAGCAGTACTTC. This translates into CASSPRQSSYEQYF.

The chain uses TRBV6-1 and TRBJ2-6; maybe TRBD1 (6 bases). The ends were cut back, 1 base at V and 6 bases at J, with 10 bases in the middle. The V gene's germline CDR1 is MNHNS and CDR2 SASEGT. The CDR3 runs to 15 residues. In DNA, the CDR3 is TGTGCCAGCAGTGAAGGGGCAGGGGCGGCCAACGTCCTGACTTTC. Translated, it gives CASSEGAGAANVLTF.

V is TRBV2 and J is TRBJ1-1, with D uncertain. The length of the CDR3 is 16 residues. The germline gives CDR1 SNHLY, CDR2 FYNNEI. The V and J ends lost 0 bases and 3 bases respectively, with 14 bases between them. The CDR3 region has the DNA TGTGCCAGCAGTGAAGCAAAGAGGGTATTGCACACTGAAGCTTTCTTT. Protein product: CASSEAKRVLHTEAFF.

The J gene is TRBJ2-3, the V gene TRBV6-5; 8 bases agree with TRBD1. The CDR3 consists of 15 residues. Trimming removed 5 bases from V and 4 bases from J; junction bases left unmatched: 8. Per the germline V gene, CDR1 is MNHEY and CDR2 is SVGAGI. The CDR3 bases are TGTGCCAGCAGTCTCCTTAGGACAGGGTCAGATACGCAGTATTTT. Protein: CASSLLRTGSDTQYF.

V and J are TRBV7-2 and TRBJ2-3; 9 positions match TRBD2. J was trimmed by 5 bases and V by 2 bases; bases with no gene match: 8. The CDR3 runs 16 residues. In germline, CDR1 is SGHTA, CDR2 FQGNSA. The CDR3 region has the DNA TGTGCCAGCAGCTTAAGACGCGGGGGGGCCGGAGATACGCAGTATTTT. It encodes CASSLRRGGAGDTQYF.

The CDR3 sequence: CASSQDPPGQETQYF. In nucleotides, the CDR3 is TGCGCCAGCAGCCAAGATCCCCCAGGACAAGAGACCCAGTACTTC. The rearrangement joins TRBV4-1 to TRBJ2-5; no clear D gene. Trimming shortened V by 0 bases and J by 2 bases, and 10 bases separated the two germline ends. The V gene's germline CDR1 is MGHRA and CDR2 YSYEKL. The CDR3 has 15 amino acids.

Comment on this clone: The same CDR3 is also encoded by other DNA sequences in this sample. The chain has TRBV30 and TRBJ1-1; D gene ambiguous. Trimming cost V 5 bases and J 0 bases, with 7 bases left between them. This CDR3 region has 12 residues. Germline CDR1 and CDR2: GTSNPN and SVGIG (reference sequence). CDR3 sequence (DNA): TGTGCCTGGGGGCGGGTGAACACTGAAGCTTTCTTT. This gives the protein CAWGRVNTEAFF.

The rearrangement uses TRBV2 and TRBJ2-3, with 9 bases aligning to TRBD1. There are 14 residues in the CDR3. Germline V gives CDR1 SNHLY, CDR2 FYNNEI. J was trimmed by 8 bases and V by 5 bases; bases with no gene match: 8. This chain's CDR3 is CASSSTGGEGTQYF. CDR3 DNA: TGTGCCAGCAGTTCTACAGGGGGCGAAGGTACGCAGTATTTT.

This clone has just a few counts. The rearrangement links TRBV4-3 to TRBJ1-3; D remains ambiguous. This CDR3 is 15 amino acids long. Trimming took 0 bases from V and 4 from J, leaving 10 bases between them. Germline CDR1 LGHNA, CDR2 YSLEER. The CDR3: CASSQDSQAGNTIYF. In nucleotides, the CDR3 is TGCGCCAGCAGCCAAGATTCCCAGGCGGGAAACACCATATATTTT.

The J gene is TRBJ2-7, the V gene TRBV7-9, with 9 bases lining up with TRBD1. Germline assignment: CDR1 SEHNR and CDR2 FQNEAQ (reference sequence). CDR3 length: 15 amino acids. Losses at the gene ends were 4 bases for V and 3 bases for J; bases not matched to a gene: 7. CDR3 residues: CASSSTGTGYYEQYF. In nucleotides, the CDR3 is TGTGCCAGCAGCTCAACCGGGACAGGGTACTACGAGCAGTACTTC.

The chain employs TRBV5-1 and TRBJ2-6, with a weak D call TRBD2 (5 bases). Trimming cost V 0 bases and J 0 bases, with 10 bases left between them. The CDR3 totals 17 residues. CDR1 and CDR2 from the germline V gene are SGHRS and YFSETQ. This chain's CDR3 is CASSLGGLSSGANVLTF. The CDR3 region has the DNA TGCGCCAGCAGCTTGGGTGGACTGAGCTCTGGGGCCAACGTCCTGACTTTC.

This clone was seen a few times. This chain uses TRBV6-6 with TRBJ2-3; 9 bases are shared with TRBD1. J gave up 5 bases and V 6 bases, and 3 bases lay outside the gene matches. Germline V gives CDR1 MNHNY, CDR2 SVGAGI (reference sequence). This CDR3 spans 13 amino acids. The CDR3 DNA reads as TGTGCCAGCAGACAGGGGGCGGGAGATACGCAGTATTTT. Its protein is CASRQGAGDTQYF.

Only a few counts were recorded for this clone. J is TRBJ2-2 and V is TRBV29-1; D remains ambiguous. Germline-derived CDR1 and CDR2 are SQVTM and ANQGSEA. The CDR3 has 13 residues. V was shortened by 5 bases and J by 1 base, with 8 bases between the two germline ends. Written as DNA, the CDR3 is TGCAGCGTTTTGTCTGTGAACACCGGGGAGCTGTTTTTT. It is translated as CSVLSVNTGELFF.

This rearrangement joins TRBV6-5 to TRBJ1-1; perhaps TRBD1 as D (6 bases). CDR1 and CDR2 from the germline V gene are MNHEY and SVGAGI. This CDR3 spans 14 amino acids. The V end was cut by 6 bases, the J end by 1 base, with 12 bases between. The CDR3 DNA sequence: TGTGCCAGCAGATCAGGGGCACGGAACACTGAAGCTTTCTTT. Translation gives CASRSGARNTEAFF.

The rearrangement joins TRBV29-1 to TRBJ1-4, with 10 nucleotides matching TRBD1. Germline lookup yields CDR1 SQVTM and CDR2 ANQGSEA. J lost 7 bases, V lost 7 bases, and 6 bases had no gene match. The CDR3 has 13 amino acids. The CDR3, as DNA: TGCAGCGCCCAGGACAGGGGGTCTGAAAAACTGTTTTTT. It specifies CSAQDRGSEKLFF.

V and J are TRBV7-2 and TRBJ2-7; no clear D gene. This CDR3 is 13 amino acids long. Germline CDR1 is SGHTA and CDR2 is FQGNSA. Trimming removed 5 bases from V and 2 bases from J, with 10 bases in between. The CDR3 reads CASSLHGPYEQYF. The DNA of the CDR3 is TGTGCCAGCAGCCTCCACGGCCCCTACGAGCAGTACTTC.

The gene calls are TRBV9 and TRBJ2-1; D remains ambiguous. The CDR3 runs to 14 residues. Germline-derived CDR1 and CDR2 are SGDLS and YYNGEE. The ends were cut back, 0 bases at V and 8 bases at J, with 12 bases in the middle. The CDR3 nucleotides are TGTGCCAGCAGCGTAGCTCGCCCCGAGGATGAGCAGTTCTTC. Translated: CASSVARPEDEQFF. Filled out from reference TRBV9 and TRBJ2-1, the complete variable domain reads DSGVTQTPKHLITATGQRVTLRCSPRSGDLSVYWYQQSLDQGLQFLIQYYNGEERAKGNILERFSAQQFPDLHSELNLSSLELGDSALYFCASSVARPEDEQFFGPGTRLTVL.